The 2 T cell receptor beta chains given below trace back to one sample, sequenced in a study of OX40 agonist ivuxolimab in advanced cancers. Clones were sequenced by immunoSEQ multiplex PCR, and TCRdb holds only the in-frame ones, with some missing. The sample carries tens of thousands of clones, about nine tenths recorded once. Sequencing used CD4+ or CD8+ T cells sorted from blood, obtained in a trial of the OX40 agonist ivuxolimab. These receptors all stem from an adult with an advanced solid tumor such as melanoma, head and neck, liver or kidney cancer.

The CDR3 protein is CASSYYPAEPYNEQFF. DNA for the CDR3: TGTGCCAGCAGTTACTACCCGGCAGAACCCTACAATGAGCAGTTCTTC. The V call is TRBV6-5, the J call TRBJ2-1, with unresolved D. CDR1 is MNHEY, CDR2 SVGAGI, per germline. Trimming took off 1 base at V and 2 bases at J, with 12 bases between the two ends. The CDR3 length is 16 residues.

V gene TRBV11-3 combines with J gene TRBJ2-7; 7 bases agree with TRBD1. CDR1 and CDR2 from the germline V gene are SGHNT and YENEEA. J lost 4 bases, V lost 5 bases, and 5 bases had no gene match. The CDR3 covers 13 residues. CDR3: CASSLPTGYEQYF. The CDR3 nucleotides read TGTGCCAGCAGCCTTCCGACAGGGTACGAGCAGTACTTC.